The next 28 T cell receptor beta chains were all read from a single sample in a study of T cell repertoires in cytomegalovirus infection. TCRdb processed the reads anew with MiXCR; each CDR3 protein has one entry. The sample contains around 81,000 distinct CDR3 sequences, roughly 40% of which appear only once. Antigens of these TCRs are unknown. The source material was CD8+ T cells from cultured PBMCs, sampled from culture after CMV antigen stimulation. The receptors derive from a human donor in good health (CMV status not recorded). Some clones in this sample may be carry-over from other donors' samples.

This chain uses TRBV6-1 with TRBJ1-1, with 8 bases fitting TRBD1. J gave up 1 base and V 2 bases, and 3 bases lay outside the gene matches. Looked up from germline, CDR1 is MNHNS and CDR2 is SASEGT. The length of the CDR3 is 15 residues. The CDR3 is CASSERGTGNTEAFF. CDR3 in DNA: TGTGCCAGCAGTGAAAGGGGGACAGGGAACACTGAAGCTTTCTTT.

This clonotype turned up a few times. This sequence joins TRBV20-1 and TRBJ1-5; a weak D match, TRBD1 (6 bases). Looked up from germline, CDR1 is DFQATT and CDR2 is SNEGSKA (reference sequence). V was trimmed by 3 bases and J by 0 bases, leaving 15 bases between them. This CDR3 comprises 16 residues. The CDR3 region is CSAREIGTRSNQPQHF. DNA for the CDR3: TGCAGTGCTAGGGAGATCGGGACACGTAGCAATCAGCCCCAGCATTTT.

The chain couples TRBV6-6 to TRBJ2-7, with 9 positions matching TRBD1. V was pared by 5 bases and J by 1 base, with 15 bases of the junction left unmatched. Per the germline V gene, CDR1 is MNHNY and CDR2 is SVGAGI (reference sequence). The CDR3 runs 18 residues. CDR3 DNA sequence: TGTGCCAGCAGTCAACCGGGACAGGGAGCGTCGAGATCCTACGAGCAGTACTTC. The encoded protein is CASSQPGQGASRSYEQYF.

This clonotype showed up just a few times. J is TRBJ2-3 and V is TRBV7-2, with 12 bases fitting TRBD2. The CDR3 runs to 17 residues. Losses at the gene ends were 2 bases for V and 3 bases for J; bases not matched to a gene: 6. Germline V CDR1 and CDR2: SGHTA, FQGNSA. The CDR3 region is CASSLQLAGGGTDTQYF. CDR3 bases: TGTGCCAGCAGCTTACAACTAGCGGGGGGCGGGACAGATACGCAGTATTTT.

This clonotype was counted only a few times. This chain connects TRBV7-6 to TRBJ1-4; unclear D gene. V was pared by 4 bases and J by 8 bases, with 17 bases between. The CDR3 extends over 15 amino acids. Germline CDR1 SGHVS, CDR2 FNYEAQ. CDR3 protein: CASSWAPGSVEKLFF. The DNA of the CDR3 is TGTGCCAGCAGCTGGGCCCCGGGGTCTGTGGAAAAACTGTTTTTT.

There are many counts of this clonotype. The rearrangement uses TRBV7-2 and TRBJ2-7, with 7 bases fitting TRBD1. CDR3 size: 14 residues. Germline V lookup: CDR1 SGHTA, CDR2 FQGNSA. J gave up 2 bases and V 5 bases, and 6 bases lay outside the gene matches. The CDR3 nucleotides are TGTGCCAGCAGCAAGAGACAGGGACCCTACGAGCAGTACTTC. As protein: CASSKRQGPYEQYF. The full variable domain, in which reference TRBV7-2 and TRBJ2-7 provide the parts outside the CDR3, is GAGVSQSPSNKVTEKGKDVELRCDPISGHTALYWYRQSLGQGLEFLIYFQGNSAPDKSGLPSDRFSAERTGGSVSTLTIQRTQQEDSAVYLCASSKRQGPYEQYFGPGTRLTVT.

The CDR3 DNA reads TGTGCCAGCAGTGACTCTCCTTTTATATCGTATAATTCACCCCTCCACTTT. It is translated as CASSDSPFISYNSPLHF. V and J are TRBV25-1 and TRBJ1-6; D ambiguous. The CDR3 runs 17 residues. V lost 3 bases to trimming and J lost 4 bases, with 16 bases between them. Germline lookup yields CDR1 MGHDK and CDR2 SYGVNS.

The genes are TRBV5-1 and TRBJ2-7, with TRBD2 matching 7 bases. Looked up from germline, CDR1 is SGHRS and CDR2 is YFSETQ. The length of the CDR3 is 16 residues. V shed 3 bases, J shed 2 bases, and the junction held 11 bases outside the gene matches. DNA of the CDR3: TGCGCCAGCAGCTGGGCTCCCGGGACTACCACCTACGAGCAGTACTTC. Encoded protein: CASSWAPGTTTYEQYF.

The J gene is TRBJ2-4, the V gene TRBV7-8, with D perhaps TRBD1 (5 bases). There are 14 residues in the CDR3. The germline gives CDR1 SGHVS, CDR2 FQNEAQ. Trimming removed 5 bases at V and 5 bases at J, with 13 bases between. CDR3 sequence (DNA): TGTGCCAGCAGCGCTAGGGGCGTTCAAAACATTCAGTACTTC. It yields the protein CASSARGVQNIQYF.

The J gene is TRBJ2-7, the V gene TRBV7-9; D tentatively reads TRBD1 or TRBD2 (5 bases each). There are 14 residues in the CDR3. From germline, CDR1 is SEHNR and CDR2 FQNEAQ (reference sequence). V dropped 4 bases and J dropped 4 bases, with 14 bases sitting between them. The CDR3 region is CASSSGAKLYEQYF. The CDR3 DNA reads TGTGCCAGCAGCTCCGGGGCTAAGCTTTACGAGCAGTACTTC. The variable domain in full, with the rest retrieved from reference TRBV7-9 and TRBJ2-7, is DTGVSQNPRHKITKRGQNVTFRCDPISEHNRLYWYRQTLGQGPEFLTYFQNEAQLEKSRLLSDRFSAERPKGSFSTLEIQRTEQGDSAMYLCASSSGAKLYEQYFGPGTRLTVT.

The rearrangement joins TRBV12-5 to TRBJ2-2; D gene ambiguous. CDR1 LGHNT and CDR2 FRNRAP come from the germline V gene. Trimming pared 2 bases from V and 1 base from J, leaving 5 bases between. The CDR3 has 14 amino acids. The CDR3 loop is CASGLNRNTGELFF. The DNA for the CDR3 is TGTGCTAGTGGTTTGAACAGGAACACCGGGGAGCTGTTTTTT.

The V gene is TRBV6-1, the J gene TRBJ2-1; D gene unclear. Germline V lookup: CDR1 MNHNS, CDR2 SASEGT. V gave up 3 bases and J gave up 5 bases, with 14 bases separating them. The CDR3 contains 15 residues. The CDR3 loop reads CASSDFSLVDNEQFF. In DNA form, the CDR3 reads TGTGCCAGCAGTGATTTTAGTCTTGTAGACAATGAGCAGTTCTTC.

The chain recombines TRBV12-3 or TRBV12-4 with TRBJ2-5; D is possibly TRBD1 or TRBD2 (5 bases each). V lost 6 bases to trimming and J lost 4 bases, with 21 bases between them. This CDR3 has 16 residues. CDR3 nucleotides: TGTGCCAGCAGCCTATCAGGGTATAAGGGGAGAGAGACCCAGTACTTC. This gives the protein CASSLSGYKGRETQYF.

The chain combines TRBV2 with TRBJ1-2, with 7 bases that match TRBD1. From germline, CDR1 is SNHLY and CDR2 FYNNEI. V lost 11 bases, J lost 3 bases, and 6 bases stayed unmatched. CDR3 length equals 12 residues. CDR3 bases: TGTGCCTGGCGGGACAGCTACTATGGCTACACCTTC. Protein sequence: CAWRDSYYGYTF.

Only a few counts were recorded for this clonotype. The J gene is TRBJ2-7, the V gene TRBV7-2, with 9 bases matching TRBD2. The CDR3 covers 18 residues. The germline V gene has CDR1 SGHTA and CDR2 FQGNSA. V lost 2 bases and J lost 6; bases outside the gene matches: 17. Written as DNA, the CDR3 is TGTGCCAGCAGCTTAAATACGGCGGTGCGGGGGGGCCGACGCGAGCAGTACTTC. Its protein product is CASSLNTAVRGGRREQYF.

Points on this clonotype: A read error may be the cause here, since a much bigger clone is one base away. The chain is built from TRBV2 and TRBJ2-7; no reliable D call. V shed 4 bases and J shed 5 bases, with 3 bases lying between them. The CDR3 has 10 amino acids. Germline CDR1 SNHLY, CDR2 FYNNEI. The DNA of the CDR3 is TGTGCCAGCAGTGGGGACGAGCAGTACTTC. As protein: CASSGDEQYF.

V is TRBV7-6 and J is TRBJ2-1; TRBD1 might be the D (6 bases). CDR3 length equals 15 residues. Trimming shortened V by 5 bases and J by 3 bases, and 14 bases separated the two germline ends. Germline values: CDR1 SGHVS, CDR2 FNYEAQ. Here the CDR3 DNA reads TGTGCCAGCAGCCAGGACGCAGGGGTCTACAATGAGCAGTTCTTC. It specifies CASSQDAGVYNEQFF.

In this sample, this clonotype turned up many times. The chain combines TRBV19 with TRBJ2-7; 10 positions agree with TRBD1. Germline V CDR1 and CDR2: LNHDA, SQIVND (reference sequence). The CDR3 has 17 amino acids. V was pared by 7 bases and J by 5 bases, with 17 bases of the junction left unmatched. The CDR3 bases are TGTGCCAGTACCCCCTTCTCAGACAGGGGGCTTTTCAACGAGCAGTACTTC. Its protein is CASTPFSDRGLFNEQYF.

This clonotype was detected only once. The genes are TRBV5-1 and TRBJ2-7, with a weak D call TRBD1 (6 bases). The V end was cut by 1 base, the J end by 3 bases, with 14 bases between. The CDR3 is 15 amino acids. The germline CDR1 and CDR2 sequences are SGHRS and YFSETQ. CDR3 coding DNA: TGCGCCAGCAGCTTGCGGGCTACAGGGTTCTACGAGCAGTACTTC. As protein: CASSLRATGFYEQYF.

This clonotype was counted only a few times. V usage is TRBV19 and J usage is TRBJ1-1; D gene uncertain. This CDR3 contains 13 residues. Germline lookup yields CDR1 LNHDA and CDR2 SQIVND (reference sequence). V dropped 2 bases and J dropped 2 bases, with 6 bases sitting between them. DNA for the CDR3: TGTGCCAGTAGTATAAACACCAACACTGAAGCTTTCTTT. It encodes CASSINTNTEAFF.

The V gene is TRBV3-1, the J gene TRBJ1-6, with a possible D match to TRBD1 (5 bases). V was pared by 5 bases and J by 0 bases, with 14 bases between. The CDR3 runs to 17 residues. Looked up from germline, CDR1 is LGHDT and CDR2 is YNNKEL (reference sequence). Here the CDR3 DNA reads TGTGCCAGCAGCGAAACAGGTGGCGGCTCCTATAATTCACCCCTCCACTTT. This sequence encodes CASSETGGGSYNSPLHF.

This clonotype has only a few counts. J is TRBJ2-1 and V is TRBV19; no clear D gene. The CDR3 has 11 amino acids. Germline CDR1 reads LNHDA; CDR2 reads SQIVND (reference sequence). The V and J ends lost 5 bases and 9 bases respectively, with 8 bases between them. DNA of the CDR3: TGTGCCAGTAGTGCTCCTGGTGAGCAGTTCTTC. This gives the protein CASSAPGEQFF.

This chain's CDR3 is CASRLTGFAEAFF. The CDR3 bases are TGCGCCAGCAGACTTACAGGGTTCGCTGAAGCTTTCTTT. V usage is TRBV4-3 and J usage is TRBJ1-1, with a tentative D call TRBD1 (6 bases). This CDR3 contains 13 residues. Germline lookup yields CDR1 LGHNA and CDR2 YSLEER. V was shortened by 6 bases and J by 6 bases, with 14 bases between the two germline ends.

This clonotype has a count of ten or more. The chain combines TRBV7-2 with TRBJ1-6; D is unclear. The CDR3 sequence is 12 residues long. Germline CDR1 reads SGHTA; CDR2 reads FQGNSA. Trimming removed 1 base at V and 10 bases at J, with 5 bases between. DNA of the CDR3: TGTGCCAGCAGCTTAGGATCATCACCCCTCCACTTT. Amino acids: CASSLGSSPLHF.

This clonotype has a count of ten or more. The V and J genes are TRBV11-2 and TRBJ2-1; D is perhaps TRBD2 (5 bases). V was cut by 0 bases and J by 2 bases, with 11 bases left in between. The CDR3 loop spans 16 amino acids. Germline CDR1 SGHAT, CDR2 FQNNGV. This CDR3 reads CASSLESGSPYNEQFF. The CDR3 coding sequence is TGTGCCAGCAGCTTAGAGTCGGGGAGCCCCTACAATGAGCAGTTCTTC. Using reference TRBV11-2 and TRBJ2-1 for the parts outside the CDR3, the full variable domain is EAGVAQSPRYKIIEKRQSVAFWCNPISGHATLYWYQQILGQGPKLLIQFQNNGVVDDSQLPKDRFSAERLKGVDSTLKIQPAKLEDSAVYLCASSLESGSPYNEQFFGPGTRLTVL.

This clonotype occurred many times. This CDR3 reads CASSLGTGTTGELFF. The CDR3 coding sequence is TGTGCCAGCAGTTTGGGGACAGGGACCACCGGGGAGCTGTTTTTT. The V gene is TRBV27, the J gene TRBJ2-2, with TRBD1 identical over 9 bases. Germline V lookup: CDR1 MNHEY, CDR2 SMNVEV (reference sequence). The CDR3 covers 15 residues. Losses at the gene ends were 3 bases for V and 4 bases for J; bases not matched to a gene: 3.

The V and J genes are TRBV27 and TRBJ1-1, with 8 bases fitting TRBD1. The CDR3 spans 17 residues. Germline CDR1 is MNHEY and CDR2 is SMNVEV (reference sequence). V shed 3 bases and J 3 bases; nucleotides not matched to a gene: 12. DNA for the CDR3: TGTGCCAGCAGTTTGGGATACCAGGGGGCGGTAGACACTGAAGCTTTCTTT. It is translated as CASSLGYQGAVDTEAFF.

The chain joins TRBV2 to TRBJ2-1; D call uncertain. V shed 3 bases and J shed 4 bases, with 16 bases lying between them. Germline lookup yields CDR1 SNHLY and CDR2 FYNNEI. This CDR3 has 16 amino acids. CDR3 region: CASSDTDTILYNEQFF. The CDR3, as DNA: TGTGCCAGCAGTGATACAGACACGATCCTATACAATGAGCAGTTCTTC.